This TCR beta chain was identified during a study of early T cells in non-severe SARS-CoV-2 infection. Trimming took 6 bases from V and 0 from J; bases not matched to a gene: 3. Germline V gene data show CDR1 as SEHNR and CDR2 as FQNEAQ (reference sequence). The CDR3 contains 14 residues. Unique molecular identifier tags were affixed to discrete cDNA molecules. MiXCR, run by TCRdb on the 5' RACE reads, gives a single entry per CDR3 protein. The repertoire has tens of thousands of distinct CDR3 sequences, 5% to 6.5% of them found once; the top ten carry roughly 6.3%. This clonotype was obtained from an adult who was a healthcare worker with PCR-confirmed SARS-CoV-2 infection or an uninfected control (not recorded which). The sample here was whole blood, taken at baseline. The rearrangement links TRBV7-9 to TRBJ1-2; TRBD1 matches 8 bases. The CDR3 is CASSQQGANYGYTF. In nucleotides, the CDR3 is TGTGCCAGCAGTCAACAGGGGGCTAACTATGGCTACACCTTC. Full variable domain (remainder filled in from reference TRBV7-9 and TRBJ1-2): DTGVSQNPRHKITKRGQNVTFRCDPISEHNRLYWYRQTLGQGPEFLTYFQNEAQLEKSRLLSDRFSAERPKGSFSTLEIQRTEQGDSAMYLCASSQQGANYGYTFGSGTRLTVV.